The rows below give T cell receptor beta chains drawn from one sample of a study of blood T cell repertoires in COVID-19. Libraries were prepared by immunoSEQ multiplex PCR; TCRdb keeps only in-frame clonotypes and omits some of them. The repertoire includes hundreds of thousands of clones, around 90% of them detected once, and 1% to 1.5% sits in the top ten. Sequencing input: peripheral blood. The receptors were sampled from a man between 65 and 85 years old with acute or convalescent COVID-19. Each CDR3 is given with its conserved first and last residue. Fields, in order: V gene, J gene, CDR3 protein.

v_call: TRBV5-5; j_call: TRBJ1-6; cdr3_aa: CASSFSGGESPLHF
v_call: TRBV25-1; j_call: TRBJ1-6; cdr3_aa: CASATAGSSSPLHF
v_call: TRBV19; j_call: TRBJ1-1; cdr3_aa: CASSPRTGVEAFF
v_call: TRBV29-1; j_call: TRBJ2-2; cdr3_aa: CSVGPEAGELFF
v_call: TRBV7-2; j_call: TRBJ2-7; cdr3_aa: CASSLGPGQGAYEQYF
v_call: TRBV29-1; j_call: TRBJ1-1; cdr3_aa: CSVEDAGTRGTEAFF
v_call: TRBV4-3; j_call: TRBJ1-5; cdr3_aa: CASSQGARQPQHF
v_call: TRBV25-1; j_call: TRBJ2-7; cdr3_aa: CASSPSGQASYEQYF
v_call: TRBV11-1; j_call: TRBJ2-2; cdr3_aa: CASHRLAGNTGELFF
v_call: TRBV7-2; j_call: TRBJ1-6; cdr3_aa: CASSTGGRGGDSPLHF
v_call: TRBV4-2; j_call: TRBJ2-7; cdr3_aa: CASSQGGRNIPPQYF
v_call: TRBV6-2/TRBV6-3; j_call: TRBJ2-7; cdr3_aa: CASSKPGTGVYEQYF
v_call: TRBV7-2; j_call: TRBJ2-7; cdr3_aa: CASSHQGDSSYEQYF
v_call: TRBV4-2; j_call: TRBJ1-2; cdr3_aa: CASSQETGTTNYGYTF
v_call: TRBV27; j_call: TRBJ2-2; cdr3_aa: CASRGSGGTGELFF
v_call: TRBV15; j_call: TRBJ2-5; cdr3_aa: CATSRAPPGTSGNFQETQYF
v_call: TRBV6-1; j_call: TRBJ2-2; cdr3_aa: CASSEAAGELFF
v_call: TRBV7-9; j_call: TRBJ2-2; cdr3_aa: CASSPASGSLRELFF
v_call: TRBV6-5; j_call: TRBJ2-7; cdr3_aa: CASSTTPGTEYEQYF
v_call: TRBV4-3; j_call: TRBJ2-7; cdr3_aa: CASSQEINYSYEQYF
v_call: TRBV27; j_call: TRBJ2-5; cdr3_aa: CASSPRTQETQYF
v_call: TRBV6-1; j_call: TRBJ1-6; cdr3_aa: CASSEGGGRRYNSPLHF
v_call: TRBV5-4; j_call: TRBJ2-3; cdr3_aa: CASSLQDPDTQYF
v_call: TRBV3-1/TRBV3-2; j_call: TRBJ2-3; cdr3_aa: CASSLILAADTQYF
v_call: TRBV4-3; j_call: TRBJ2-1; cdr3_aa: CASSQEVAALYNEQFF
v_call: TRBV7-2; j_call: TRBJ2-2; cdr3_aa: CASSATRDRVNTGELFF
v_call: TRBV20-1; j_call: TRBJ2-1; cdr3_aa: CSASQEAAPWDEQFF
v_call: TRBV2; j_call: TRBJ2-3; cdr3_aa: CASSEVRGSTDTQYF
v_call: TRBV7-2; j_call: TRBJ2-1; cdr3_aa: CASSLWVAGSYEQFF
v_call: TRBV5-1; j_call: TRBJ1-4; cdr3_aa: CASTPGAGQGDEKLFF
v_call: TRBV7-2; j_call: TRBJ2-1; cdr3_aa: CASSLRQGGVNEQFF
v_call: TRBV2; j_call: TRBJ1-5; cdr3_aa: CASRGQGGQPQHF
v_call: TRBV2; j_call: TRBJ1-5; cdr3_aa: CASSGLWEDQPQHF
v_call: TRBV28; j_call: TRBJ1-6; cdr3_aa: CASSSGPGGSNYNSPLHF
v_call: TRBV6-2/TRBV6-3; j_call: TRBJ1-2; cdr3_aa: CASSYKAGDIYPLAGYTF
v_call: TRBV5-1; j_call: TRBJ2-3; cdr3_aa: CASSLGGQSGADTQYF
v_call: TRBV7-8; j_call: TRBJ1-4; cdr3_aa: CASSPGSVLTNEKLFF